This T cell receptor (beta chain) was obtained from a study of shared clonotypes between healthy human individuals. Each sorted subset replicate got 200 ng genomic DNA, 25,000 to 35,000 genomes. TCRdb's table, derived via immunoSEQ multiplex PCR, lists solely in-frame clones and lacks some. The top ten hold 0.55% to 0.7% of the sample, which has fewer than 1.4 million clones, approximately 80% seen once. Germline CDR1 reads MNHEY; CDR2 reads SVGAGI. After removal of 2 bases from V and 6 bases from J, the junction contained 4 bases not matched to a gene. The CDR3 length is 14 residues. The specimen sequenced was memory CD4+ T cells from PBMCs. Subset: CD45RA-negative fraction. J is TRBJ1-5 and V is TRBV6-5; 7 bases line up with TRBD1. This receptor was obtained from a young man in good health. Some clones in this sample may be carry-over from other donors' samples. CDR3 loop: CASSYRRGVQPQHF. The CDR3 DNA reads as TGTGCCAGCAGTTACCGCAGGGGGGTTCAGCCCCAGCATTTT.